This record looks at one T cell receptor (beta chain) sequence and its context. The target antigen is unknown. This record comes from a study of T cell responses to AZD1222 COVID-19 vaccine. Across the whole study: Pooling of second doses given at about 4 or about 12 weeks was done.

The method was immunoSEQ multiplex PCR; TCRdb's version includes in-frame clones alone and lacks a portion of them. The sample yields around 83,000 clones, 90% to 95% seen once. V gave up 5 bases and J gave up 2 bases; unmatched junction bases: 6. This CDR3 has 14 amino acids. Germline CDR1 MDHEN, CDR2 SYDVKM. Study findings and constraints: With two AZD1222 doses given, Spike-specific TCR breadth and depth both rose.

The sequence was obtained from an adult in good health. Sequences were derived from peripheral blood, sampled on day 0 of AZD1222 vaccination. The chain combines TRBV28 with TRBJ2-7; 7 bases line up with TRBD1. DNA of the CDR3: TGTGCCAGCAGTCCTGGGGACAGACCCTACGAGCAGTACTTC. It is translated as CASSPGDRPYEQYF.